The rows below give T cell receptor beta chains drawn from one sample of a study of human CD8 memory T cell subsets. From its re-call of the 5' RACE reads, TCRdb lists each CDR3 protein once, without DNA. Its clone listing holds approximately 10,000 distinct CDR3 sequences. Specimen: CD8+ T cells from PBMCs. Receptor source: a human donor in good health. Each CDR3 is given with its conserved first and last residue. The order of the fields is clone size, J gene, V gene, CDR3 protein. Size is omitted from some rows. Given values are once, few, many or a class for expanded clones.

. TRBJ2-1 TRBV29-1 CSVTVIGEQFF
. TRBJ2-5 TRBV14 CASSQGDWRYEETQYF
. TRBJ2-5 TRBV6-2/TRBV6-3 CASSYRQLQETQYF
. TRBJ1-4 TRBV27 CASRQGATNEKLFF
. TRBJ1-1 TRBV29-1 CSVDGNSHTEAFF
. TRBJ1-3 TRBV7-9 CASSSPDDSGNTIYF
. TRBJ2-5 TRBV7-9 CASSLAGLRETQYF
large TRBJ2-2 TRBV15 CATSRDLSGGNTGELFF
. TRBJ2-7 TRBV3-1 CASSQAHSWDEHSYEQYF
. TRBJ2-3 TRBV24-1 CATSVDQLAGRGWATDTQYF
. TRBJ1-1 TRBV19 CATKQGANTEAFF
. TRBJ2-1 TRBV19 CASTLAAGYNEQFF
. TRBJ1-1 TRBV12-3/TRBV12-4 CASSFVTANTEAFF
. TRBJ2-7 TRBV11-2 CASSLGHTDYEQYF
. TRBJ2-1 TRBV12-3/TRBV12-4 CASTYGPLEQFF
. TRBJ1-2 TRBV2 CASSPTGGSKYGYTF
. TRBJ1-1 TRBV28 CASSLPTGLNTEAFF
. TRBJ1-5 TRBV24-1 CATSDLRTELTHQPQHF
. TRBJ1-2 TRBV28 CASSTTHRVPGYTF
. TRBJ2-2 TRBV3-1 CASTPTRQRENWAGELFF
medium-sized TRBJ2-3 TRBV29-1 CSVHNWGTFTDTQYF
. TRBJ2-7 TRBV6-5 CALDNRDRYYEQYF
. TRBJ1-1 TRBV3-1 CASSQDRGGTEAFF
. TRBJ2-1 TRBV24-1 CATSEEPYSTSSSSYNEQFF
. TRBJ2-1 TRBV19 CASSIYSGGTNEQFF
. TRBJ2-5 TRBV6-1 CASSDRGQETQYF
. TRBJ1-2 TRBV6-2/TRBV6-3 CASSYSPGGDGYTF
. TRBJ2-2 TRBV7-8 CASSYGTGITGELFF
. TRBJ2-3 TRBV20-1 CSAPHYASGEVRGTDTQYF